The rows below give T cell receptor beta chains drawn from one sample of a study of T cell repertoires in ileal Crohn's disease. The protocol was immunoSEQ multiplex PCR, while the TCRdb copy is restricted to in-frame clones and leaves out a portion. The data show 14,000 or so clones, with around 79% seen just once and 14% held by the top ten. Sequencing input: ileal tissue. The receptors derive from an adult with Crohn's disease. Both conserved end residues are part of each CDR3. The order of the fields is clone size, J gene, D gene, V gene, CDR3 protein. D genes are given only for firm matches. Part of the rows lack a size; the others show once, few, many or a class for expanded clones.

- TRBJ2-2 - TRBV23-1 CASSQSHHGTDKSGELFF
once TRBJ2-5 - TRBV27 CASSFWGRETQYF
- TRBJ1-1 - TRBV4-1 CASSQGFLFPGIGLNTEAFF
once TRBJ1-6 - TRBV11-2 CASSLSSQSPLHF
- TRBJ2-3 - TRBV6-5 CASRRVRQSTDTQYF
- TRBJ2-7 - TRBV6-4 CASSDWQLYEQYF
- TRBJ2-3 TRBD2 TRBV6-4 CASSEVAGGTDTQYF
- TRBJ2-3 - TRBV11-2 CASSLVPDTQYF
once TRBJ1-2 - TRBV19 CASSIRPGRNYGYTF
- TRBJ1-2 - TRBV2 CASSESWAQLQIYGYTF
- TRBJ1-2 TRBD1 TRBV9 CASQGGTGSRYGYTF
- TRBJ1-1 TRBD1 TRBV27 CASSLGQGVRTEAFF
- TRBJ2-7 - TRBV18 CASSPGRGPYEQYF
- TRBJ1-5 - TRBV2 CASSEDWQGNQPQHF
- TRBJ2-7 TRBD1 TRBV5-1 CASQLQGAGGEQYF
- TRBJ2-5 - TRBV5-1 CASSLGWLRETQYF
- TRBJ1-4 - TRBV5-4 CASSLKAHEKLFF
- TRBJ2-5 TRBD1 TRBV2 CASRDRGHQETQYF
- TRBJ2-2 - TRBV7-9 CASSSYTGELFF
medium-sized TRBJ1-6 - TRBV7-9 CASSPSGASSTPLHF
- TRBJ2-2 TRBD2 TRBV7-2 CASSLGGLAKSGELFF
- TRBJ2-1 - TRBV18 CASSQPSWDNEQFF
- TRBJ1-5 - TRBV6-1 CASSLESNQPQHF
- TRBJ1-1 - TRBV11-3 CASSLGGNSFNTEAFF
- TRBJ1-2 - TRBV6-1 CASSEASWYGYTF
- TRBJ1-2 - TRBV5-1 CASSLVFRAYYGYTF
- TRBJ2-7 TRBD1 TRBV2 CANAGTENEYEQYF
- TRBJ1-2 - TRBV10-2 CASLPWPLGNYGYTF
- TRBJ1-6 TRBD1 TRBV30 CAWGRIGQGSSPLHF
- TRBJ1-3 TRBD1 TRBV7-4 CASSPGTGGHTIYF
- TRBJ2-5 - TRBV30 CAWRPEQGETQYF
- TRBJ2-7 TRBD2 TRBV19 CASSILGGWPYEQYF
- TRBJ1-4 - TRBV10-3 CAISEGRGEKLFF
- TRBJ1-2 TRBD1 TRBV15 CATSRAKWGDRGNYGYTF
few TRBJ2-7 - TRBV5-1 CASSLRPYEQYF
- TRBJ1-1 - TRBV11-2 CASSRMSGPNTEAFF
- TRBJ1-1 - TRBV11-2 CASSLDRSLREAFF
- TRBJ1-2 TRBD1 TRBV5-4 CASSFGTGGRNNYGYTF
- TRBJ1-1 TRBD1 TRBV6-5 CASSSDRVSMNTEAFF
- TRBJ1-2 - TRBV5-1 CASSLEGRATDGYTF
- TRBJ2-7 - TRBV11-2 CASSLDPGNNHEQYF
- TRBJ2-5 TRBD2 TRBV25-1 CASSLPGLAGGKTQYF
- TRBJ2-7 TRBD2 TRBV27 CASRGLATTHEQYF
once TRBJ1-6 - TRBV6-5 CASSSQGIGSPLHF
- TRBJ2-2 - TRBV27 CASSARSGIPAGELFF
few TRBJ1-1 - TRBV30 CAWSVKTEAFF
- TRBJ2-7 TRBD1 TRBV9 CASSPRTGSGWEQYF
- TRBJ1-1 TRBD1 TRBV6-1 CASSDDRGNTEAFF
- TRBJ2-1 TRBD2 TRBV29-1 CSVPKLAGGDNEQFF